This T cell receptor (beta chain) stems from a study of blood T cell repertoires in COVID-19 (dated by TCRdb to 2020 to 2022). Regarding the study in general: Samples from collaborators originated in the United States, Italy and Spain and spanned both the acute and convalescent phases of COVID-19. Samples were obtained from the ongoing ImmuneRACE study (first 160 participants) and from approximately 1,200 subjects provided by 6 global collaborators. Deeply sampled blood TCRbeta repertoires from subjects exposed to, actively infected with, or recovered from COVID-19 were included in the dataset. The material from the prospective study consisted of cDNA or gDNA derived from T cells, B-cell-depleted T cells, or PBMCs. The repertoires were released in a freely available public database meant as a resource for research on the immune response to SARS-CoV-2. Where available, HLA class I and class II types were obtained from metadata supplied by the sample provider rather than from assay-based typing. The sample metadata nearly always contained a de-identified subject ID, COVID-19 status, age in years and sex.

This clone has only one observation. What this receptor recognizes is not known. No much larger clone exists at a distance of one base, and base qualities are not known. Other DNA sequences within the sample encode an identical CDR3. CDR1 SGHRS and CDR2 YFSETQ are derived from the germline V gene. V lost 4 bases and J lost 5 bases, and the count of bases not matched to a germline gene is 3. The CDR3 measures 14 amino acids from cysteine to phenylalanine. The sequence is cut down to CDR3 DNA, 42 bases in frame from base 1. Beyond this particular receptor, the publication reports: The quantity of clinical and demographic metadata differed by source and by participant and was supplied without curation.

The immunoSEQ Assay, a bias-controlled multiplex PCR, was used to amplify TCRbeta CDR3 regions from genomic DNA. The published analysis was carried out like this. Nucleated cell counts per sample were estimated from amplification of reference gene primers within the assay. To quantify the absolute abundance of each unique TCRbeta CDR3 rearrangement, sequence reads were collapsed and filtered. For each sample, productive Simpson clonality was calculated by taking the square root of Simpson's diversity index across productive rearrangements. This is the immuneACCESS table as TCRdb keeps it, with only in-frame sequences that have V and J called. A part of the clones is gone; compared with another copy, unresolved V genes explain less than half, and the rest is unexplained. V, J and clone size are those of that table, while D and trimming were read from the DNA. The table for this sample lists 100,000 to 120,000 clones; around 83% of them were counted only once. The ten largest clones represent approximately 4.1% of the sample.

Each collaborating institution followed its own protocols to collect whole blood in K2EDTA tubes. For TCRbeta analysis, collaborators shipped samples in one of three forms: frozen whole blood, isolated PBMCs, or DNA extracted from either of those sample types. The chain is assembled from TRBV5-1 and TRBJ1-4, with 9 middle bases fitting TRBD1. This clonotype was sampled from a woman in her 70s with acute or convalescent COVID-19. The sample was peripheral blood. The CDR3 has the sequence CASSLGQGNEKLFF. The nucleotide sequence reads TGCGCCAGCAGCCTCGGACAGGGGAATGAAAAACTGTTTTTT.